One sample yielded the 2 T cell receptor beta chains listed below, sequenced in a study of cytomegalovirus exposure and HLA in healthy donors. Both 60 Vbeta primers and 13 Jbeta primers went into the PCR. Sequencing used immunoSEQ multiplex PCR; TCRdb keeps in-frame clones, though not all of them. The data show about 130,000 clones, over 65% seen once. What was sequenced was PBMCs. Receptors were obtained from a man aged 18 to 30 in good health and CMV-seropositive.

J is TRBJ2-7 and V is TRBV27, with D maybe TRBD1 (5 bases). The V end lost 5 bases, the J end lost 1 base, and 12 bases lay between the germline ends. The CDR3 is made up of 14 amino acids. Per the germline V gene, CDR1 is MNHEY and CDR2 is SMNVEV (reference sequence). In nucleotides, the CDR3 is TGTGCCAGCAGTCGACAGTACCCTTCCTACGAGCAGTACTTC. Protein product: CASSRQYPSYEQYF.

V and J are TRBV18 and TRBJ2-7; TRBD2 matches 11 bases. The V segment lost 2 bases and the J segment 7 bases; nucleotides outside the gene matches: 10. In germline, CDR1 is KGHSH, CDR2 LQKENI. CDR3 length equals 16 residues. Written as DNA, the CDR3 is TGTGCCAGCTCACCAACTAGCGGGAGTTGGGGTGATGAGCAGTACTTC. It translates to CASSPTSGSWGDEQYF. Looking up the rest from reference TRBV18 and TRBJ2-7 gives the full variable domain: NAGVMQNPRHLVRRRGQEARLRCSPMKGHSHVYWYRQLPEEGLKFMVYLQKENIIDESGMPKERFSAEFPKEGPSILRIQQVVRGDSAAYFCASSPTSGSWGDEQYFGPGTRLTVT.